These T cell receptor beta chains were read from a single sample in a study of T cell clusters in autoimmune cytopenias. From the multiplex PCR reads, TCRdb lists one entry per CDR3 protein and no DNA. The table lists some 7,200 distinct CDR3 sequences, with roughly 9.9% in the top ten. These data were also filed under a second study, of T cell repertoires in aging, cancer and after chemotherapy.

Input material: peripheral blood. The receptors stem from a human donor in good health. Both conserved end residues are part of each CDR3. Size is stated for part of the rows, as once, few or many counts, or as a class when the clone is expanded.

abundance	v_gene	j_gene	CDR3aa
NA	TRBV6-5	TRBJ1-2	CASSYTLERVGGYTF
NA	TRBV19	TRBJ1-5	CASIKGWNQPQHF
medium-sized	TRBV19	TRBJ2-7	CASSIGRVGLGYEQYF
NA	TRBV6-5	TRBJ1-4	CASSATLFREKLFF
NA	TRBV19	TRBJ2-2	CASRGRLNTGELFF
NA	TRBV5-5	TRBJ1-2	CASSLPGSHYGYTF
medium-sized	TRBV6-5	TRBJ1-4	CASRPGQGNEKLFF
medium-sized	TRBV15	TRBJ1-1	CATSRGRNTEAFF
medium-sized	TRBV6-6	TRBJ2-7	CATNSLWTGTYEQYF
NA	TRBV12-3/TRBV12-4	TRBJ2-5	CASSPLTGGGRETQYF
medium-sized	TRBV19	TRBJ2-1	CASAPPGRNEQFF
NA	TRBV6-2/TRBV6-3	TRBJ1-4	CASSYQGGNSEKLFF
medium-sized	TRBV18	TRBJ2-2	CASSPQRGLGFGGELFF
NA	TRBV18	TRBJ1-5	CASSPSGGNQPQHF